This passage covers 20 T cell receptor beta chains from one sample sequenced in a study of OX40 agonist ivuxolimab in advanced cancers. Produced via immunoSEQ multiplex PCR; TCRdb's table is partial and in-frame only. The sample has under 85,000 clones, 80% to 85% seen once; the top ten hold approximately 7.9%. This specimen consisted of CD4+ or CD8+ T cells sorted from blood, obtained in a trial of the OX40 agonist ivuxolimab. These TCRs come from an adult with an advanced solid tumor such as melanoma, head and neck, liver or kidney cancer.

The rearrangement links TRBV2 to TRBJ2-1; 11 nucleotides match TRBD1. V lost 7 bases, J lost 7 bases, and 9 bases stayed unmatched. CDR1 and CDR2 from the germline V gene are SNHLY and FYNNEI. This CDR3 has 15 amino acids. The CDR3 nucleotides are TGTGCCAGCAACCTAGGACAGGGGGCAGGAAATGAGCAGTTCTTC. Its protein product is CASNLGQGAGNEQFF. Full variable domain (outside the CDR3, taken from reference TRBV2 and TRBJ2-1): EPEVTQTPSHQVTQMGQEVILRCVPISNHLYFYWYRQILGQKVEFLVSFYNNEISEKSEIFDDQFSVERPDGSNFTLKIRSTKLEDSAMYFCASNLGQGAGNEQFFGPGTRLTVL.

Here the CDR3 DNA reads TGTGCCAGCAGCTTTACAGACAAGAATCAGCCCCAGCATTTT. Encoded protein: CASSFTDKNQPQHF. This chain links TRBV11-2 with TRBJ1-5; D remains unclear. CDR1 and CDR2 (germline): SGHAT, FQNNGV. The CDR3 extends over 14 amino acids. Trimming took 3 bases from V and 4 from J, leaving 10 bases between them.

V gene TRBV5-5 combines with J gene TRBJ1-5; maybe TRBD1 (5 bases). The CDR3 consists of 14 residues. The V gene's germline CDR1 is SGHKS and CDR2 YYEKEE (reference sequence). V lost 4 bases and J lost 9, with 17 bases in between. In DNA, the CDR3 is TGTGCCAGCAGCCTAGGGACGGGAAGTCTGCCCCAGCATTTT. Protein sequence: CASSLGTGSLPQHF.

This chain links TRBV4-3 with TRBJ1-2; the match to TRBD1 covers 8 bases. In germline, CDR1 is LGHNA, CDR2 YSLEER. CDR3 length: 14 residues. Trimming cost V 2 bases and J 6 bases; bases outside gene matches: 5. The CDR3 nucleotides read TGCGCCAGCAGCCAACCGGACAGGGTGAATGGCTACACCTTC. As protein: CASSQPDRVNGYTF.

The CDR3 DNA reads TGTGCCAGCAGCTTAGGCTCGGGGGGCTCCTACGAGCAGTACTTC. Protein product: CASSLGSGGSYEQYF. This rearrangement joins TRBV7-2 to TRBJ2-7; 7 bases line up with TRBD2. This CDR3 has 15 residues. Germline V CDR1 and CDR2: SGHTA, FQGNSA. V trimming: 1 base; J trimming: 0 bases; junction bases outside the gene matches: 3.

The rearrangement joins TRBV10-3 to TRBJ2-5; D possibly corresponds to TRBD2 (6 bases). V gave up 3 bases and J gave up 4 bases, with 12 bases separating them. The CDR3 consists of 14 residues. Germline CDR1 is ENHRY and CDR2 is SYGVKD. The CDR3 is CAISDLAAVETQYF. In DNA, the CDR3 is TGTGCCATCAGTGATTTAGCGGCAGTAGAGACCCAGTACTTC.

The CDR3 DNA reads TGTGCCATCAGTGCCCGACTAGCGGGGTACACAGATACGCAGTATTTT. It codes for CAISARLAGYTDTQYF. This chain links TRBV10-3 with TRBJ2-3; 11 bases agree with TRBD2. With V trimmed by 4 bases and J by 2 bases, 5 bases remained unmatched. Germline assignment: CDR1 ENHRY and CDR2 SYGVKD. This CDR3 region has 16 residues.

The chain combines TRBV18 with TRBJ2-4, with 8 bases fitting TRBD1. V lost 3 bases and J lost 8; bases outside the gene matches: 24. The CDR3 totals 20 residues. CDR1 is KGHSH and CDR2 is LQKENI in the germline V gene. In DNA, the CDR3 is TGTGCCAGCTCACCCAGTTATGTCGCCCCGGACAGGGATGGGGTTGACATTCAGTACTTC. Protein sequence: CASSPSYVAPDRDGVDIQYF.

In DNA, the CDR3 is TGTGCCAGCTCACTAGGTGAGGGGGGGACTGAAGCTTTCTTT. Its translation is CASSLGEGGTEAFF. The V call is TRBV18, the J call TRBJ1-1, with D possibly TRBD1 on 6 matching bases. The CDR3 sequence is 14 residues long. The V gene's germline CDR1 is KGHSH and CDR2 LQKENI. Trimming shortened V by 4 bases and J by 5 bases, and 14 bases separated the two germline ends.

This clone was found once. The CDR3 here is CASSLPASGSRYNEQFF. The CDR3 DNA is TGCGCCAGCAGCTTGCCGGCTAGCGGGAGTAGATACAATGAGCAGTTCTTC. The chain recombines TRBV5-1 with TRBJ2-1; 10 positions match TRBD2. J was trimmed by 4 bases and V by 1 base; bases with no gene match: 8. The CDR3 has 17 residues. Germline assignment: CDR1 SGHRS and CDR2 YFSETQ.

The rearrangement links TRBV7-9 to TRBJ2-5; D gene ambiguous. CDR1 is SEHNR, CDR2 FQNEAQ, per germline (reference sequence). CDR3 length: 12 residues. Deletions cut 1 base from V and 7 bases from J, with 7 bases between. CDR3 bases: TGTGCCAGCAGCTTAGTTTCGGGGACCCAGTACTTC. Translation gives CASSLVSGTQYF.

The V and J genes are TRBV27 and TRBJ1-2; tentatively, D is TRBD1 (5 bases). V lost 5 bases and J lost 7, with 17 bases in between. Germline V CDR1 and CDR2: MNHEY, SMNVEV (reference sequence). CDR3 length equals 14 residues. This CDR3 reads CASSPADTLGGYTF. CDR3 nucleotides: TGTGCCAGCAGTCCCGCGGACACTCTGGGTGGCTACACCTTC.

In its sample, this clone ranks as medium-sized. The chain couples TRBV4-1 to TRBJ2-2; D not certain. The length of the CDR3 is 15 residues. Trimming left V 5 bases short and J 0 bases short, with 10 bases between. CDR1 MGHRA and CDR2 YSYEKL come from the germline V gene. The CDR3 reads CASSRSESNTGELFF. The CDR3 nucleotides are TGCGCCAGCAGCAGAAGCGAGTCGAACACCGGGGAGCTGTTTTTT.

This rearrangement joins TRBV30 to TRBJ1-6; D is perhaps TRBD1 (6 bases). This CDR3 is built from 16 residues. Germline V gene lookup returns CDR1 GTSNPN and CDR2 SVGIG (reference sequence). V was cut by 2 bases and J by 0 bases, with 11 bases left in between. CDR3: CAWSNQGSSYNSPLHF. Written as DNA, the CDR3 is TGTGCCTGGAGTAATCAGGGGAGCTCCTATAATTCACCCCTCCACTTT.

The chain combines TRBV6-6 with TRBJ2-2; possible D gene TRBD1, 5 bases. V was shortened by 2 bases and J by 4 bases, with 5 bases between the two germline ends. In germline, CDR1 is MNHNY, CDR2 SVGAGI (reference sequence). The CDR3 extends over 13 amino acids. The CDR3 reads CASSYRGTGELFF. The CDR3 DNA reads as TGTGCCAGCAGTTACAGGGGCACCGGGGAGCTGTTTTTT.

The chain carries TRBV7-9 and TRBJ2-3; 7 nucleotides agree with TRBD1. Germline CDR1 and CDR2: SEHNR and FQNEAQ (reference sequence). Trimming removed 5 bases from V and 2 bases from J; junction bases left unmatched: 4. The CDR3 sequence is 14 residues long. The chain's CDR3 is CASSQGVTTDTQYF. DNA for the CDR3: TGTGCCAGCAGCCAGGGGGTTACCACAGATACGCAGTATTTT.

The chain couples TRBV25-1 to TRBJ1-2, with 7 nucleotides matching TRBD1. J gave up 9 bases and V 3 bases, and 10 bases lay outside the gene matches. From germline, CDR1 is MGHDK and CDR2 SYGVNS. This CDR3 is built from 14 residues. The CDR3 DNA reads TGTGCCAGCAGTGATTACCGGGACAGACCTCGCTACACCTTC. Translated, it gives CASSDYRDRPRYTF.

The chain uses TRBV6-6 and TRBJ1-3; the match to TRBD1 covers 10 bases. Germline trimming cut 6 bases from V and 1 base from J; bases unmatched to any gene: 6. The CDR3 has 16 amino acids. Germline V gives CDR1 MNHNY, CDR2 SVGAGI (reference sequence). The CDR3 DNA follows: TGTGCCAGCAGAATGGACAGGGGGGTGTCTGGAAACACCATATATTTT. Protein sequence: CASRMDRGVSGNTIYF.

The chain recombines TRBV2 with TRBJ1-6; no reliable D call. With 2 bases removed from V and 9 bases from J, the gap between germline ends came to 8 bases. The CDR3 contains 13 residues. Germline V gene lookup returns CDR1 SNHLY and CDR2 FYNNEI. The CDR3 DNA sequence: TGTGCCAGCAGTGAAACAGTCTTTTCACCCCTCCACTTT. Translated, it gives CASSETVFSPLHF.

CDR3 nucleotide sequence: TGTGCCAGCAGCGGGGGACTAGCCCGCTCCTACAATGAGCAGTTCTTC. Translating it yields CASSGGLARSYNEQFF. The chain has TRBV5-4 and TRBJ2-1; TRBD2 matches at 9 bases. The CDR3 runs 16 residues. V gave up 4 bases and J gave up 0 bases; unmatched junction bases: 5. Germline CDR1 SGHNT, CDR2 YYREEE (reference sequence). The complete variable domain, with remaining parts taken from reference TRBV5-4 and TRBJ2-1, reads ETGVTQSPTHLIKTRGQQVTLRCSSQSGHNTVSWYQQALGQGPQFIFQYYREEENGRGNFPPRFSGLQFPNYSSELNVNALELDDSALYLCASSGGLARSYNEQFFGPGTRLTVL.